Presented here are 19 T cell receptor beta chains from one specimen sequenced in a study of blood T cell repertoires in COVID-19. Clones were sequenced by immunoSEQ multiplex PCR, and TCRdb holds only the in-frame ones, with some missing. The sample holds a few hundred thousand clones, around nine tenths seen once. Input material: PBMCs or T cells enriched from blood (not recorded which). The receptors derive from a woman aged 50 to 60 who had recovered from COVID-19.

This clone was detected only a few times. The rearrangement joins TRBV7-2 to TRBJ2-7; 9 nucleotides line up with TRBD1. The CDR3 has 15 amino acids. CDR1 is SGHTA, CDR2 FQGNSA, per germline. V was pared by 5 bases and J by 3 bases, with 8 bases of the junction left unmatched. This CDR3 reads CASSTADRGHYEQYF. Written as DNA, the CDR3 is TGTGCCAGCAGCACAGCGGACAGGGGTCACTACGAGCAGTACTTC.

The chain carries TRBV28 and TRBJ2-5; a possible D gene is TRBD2 (5 bases). The CDR3 consists of 14 residues. Trimming cost V 7 bases and J 2 bases, with 14 bases left between them. CDR1 is MDHEN, CDR2 SYDVKM, per germline. The CDR3 nucleotides read TGTGCCAGCACCCCTAGGAGGATGCAAGAGACCCAGTACTTC. Amino acids: CASTPRRMQETQYF.

This chain uses TRBV28 with TRBJ1-1; D is undetermined. Germline loops: CDR1 MDHEN, CDR2 SYDVKM. The CDR3 sequence is 15 residues long. The V gene lost 5 bases and the J gene lost 1 base, with 14 bases spanning the gap. Written as DNA, the CDR3 is TGTGCCAGCAGTCCCCACCGGGTAGGGAACACTGAAGCTTTCTTT. Its protein is CASSPHRVGNTEAFF.

This chain connects TRBV30 to TRBJ1-5; possibly TRBD1 for D (5 bases). This CDR3 is 12 amino acids long. Trimming cost V 2 bases and J 9 bases, with 11 bases left between them. Germline V gives CDR1 GTSNPN, CDR2 SVGIG (reference sequence). CDR3 protein: CAWSPGVGPQHF. In DNA form, the CDR3 reads TGTGCCTGGAGTCCGGGGGTTGGGCCCCAGCATTTT.

The chain employs TRBV10-1 and TRBJ2-3, with 7 nucleotides matching TRBD2. The J segment lost 3 bases and the V segment lost 0 bases, leaving 0 bases of the junction unmatched. The length of the CDR3 is 14 residues. CDR1 WNHNN and CDR2 SYGVQD come from the germline V gene (reference sequence). The CDR3 DNA reads TGCGCCAGCAGTGAGTCAGCGGGGACAGATACGCAGTATTTT. Amino acids: CASSESAGTDTQYF.

A single count supports this clone. V and J are TRBV2 and TRBJ2-6; 11 bases fit TRBD1. CDR1 is SNHLY, CDR2 FYNNEI, per germline. This CDR3 comprises 17 residues. V was pared by 8 bases and J by 2 bases, with 8 bases of the junction left unmatched. CDR3 protein: CASLGGTGGAGANVLTF. CDR3 DNA sequence: TGTGCCAGCCTAGGTGGGACAGGGGGTGCTGGGGCCAACGTCCTGACTTTC.

V usage is TRBV7-3 and J usage is TRBJ2-2, with 10 bases fitting TRBD2. From germline, CDR1 is SGHTA and CDR2 FQGTGA. The CDR3 contains 16 residues. The ends lost 5 bases at V and 7 bases at J; junction bases unmatched: 10. CDR3 protein: CASSHGAGLAVGELFF. The CDR3 DNA reads as TGTGCCAGCAGCCACGGGGCTGGACTAGCGGTCGGGGAGCTGTTTTTT.

This sequence joins TRBV3-1 (or the pseudogene TRBV3-2) and TRBJ1-2, with a possible D match to TRBD1 (6 bases). CDR3 length: 14 residues. CDR1 and CDR2 (germline): LGHDT, YNNKEL (reference sequence). Trimming removed 4 bases from V and 4 bases from J, with 13 bases in between. DNA for the CDR3: TGTGCCAGCAGCCCAAGGACAGTGACCTATGGCTACACCTTC. Its protein is CASSPRTVTYGYTF.

The chain joins TRBV14 to TRBJ2-7, with 9 bases lining up with TRBD1. CDR1 is SGHDN, CDR2 FVKESK, per germline. The CDR3 has 14 residues. Trimming took 5 bases from V and 4 from J; bases not matched to a gene: 6. The CDR3 is CASSRGQGPYEQYF. CDR3 nucleotides: TGTGCCAGCAGCAGGGGACAGGGACCGTACGAGCAGTACTTC.

The chain is built from TRBV5-4 and TRBJ2-1; tentative D call: TRBD2 (6 bases). CDR3 length: 15 amino acids. Germline assignment: CDR1 SGHNT and CDR2 YYREEE (reference sequence). V was clipped by 6 bases and J by 9 bases, with 22 bases between them. The CDR3 reads CASNFGMGGKGEQFF. The CDR3 coding sequence is TGTGCCAGCAACTTTGGGATGGGCGGGAAGGGTGAGCAGTTCTTC.

Here the CDR3 reads CAISESTGQGHGYTF. CDR3 in DNA: TGTGCCATCAGTGAGTCGACGGGACAGGGACATGGCTACACCTTC. This chain connects TRBV10-3 to TRBJ1-2; 9 nucleotides align to TRBD1. Germline V gene lookup returns CDR1 ENHRY and CDR2 SYGVKD. The CDR3 runs 15 residues. The trim removed 0 bases at V and 6 bases at J, leaving 5 bases unmatched.

This chain links TRBV7-9 with TRBJ1-1; 7 nucleotides align to TRBD1. CDR1 is SEHNR, CDR2 FQNEAQ, per germline (reference sequence). V dropped 3 bases and J dropped 0; count of bases not matched to a gene: 1. The CDR3 has 14 residues. The CDR3 here is CASSLGQMNTEAFF. Here the CDR3 DNA reads TGTGCCAGCAGCTTGGGACAGATGAACACTGAAGCTTTCTTT.

This chain links TRBV5-1 with TRBJ2-2, with TRBD1 matching over 8 bases. The germline V gene has CDR1 SGHRS and CDR2 YFSETQ. This CDR3 has 15 residues. The J segment lost 3 bases and the V segment lost 5 bases, leaving 6 bases of the junction unmatched. CDR3 region: CASSLDRVDTGELFF. CDR3 nucleotides: TGCGCCAGCAGTCTGGACAGGGTCGACACCGGGGAGCTGTTTTTT. The whole variable domain, remainder taken from reference TRBV5-1 and TRBJ2-2, is KAGVTQTPRYLIKTRGQQVTLSCSPISGHRSVSWYQQTPGQGLQFLFEYFSETQRNKGNFPGRFSGRQFSNSRSEMNVSTLELGDSALYLCASSLDRVDTGELFFGEGSRLTVL.

The chain is built from TRBV7-9 and TRBJ2-1, with 14 positions matching TRBD2. The CDR3 has 17 amino acids. Germline-derived CDR1 and CDR2 are SEHNR and FQNEAQ (reference sequence). V was pared by 1 base and J by 8 bases, with 7 bases of the junction left unmatched. Here the CDR3 reads CASSLVVPGLAGDEQFF. The CDR3 DNA reads as TGTGCCAGCAGCTTAGTCGTACCGGGACTAGCGGGGGATGAGCAGTTCTTC.

The V call is TRBV19, the J call TRBJ2-3, with a possible D match to TRBD2 (7 bases). V shed 6 bases and J shed 0 bases, with 19 bases lying between them. Germline V gene lookup returns CDR1 LNHDA and CDR2 SQIVND (reference sequence). The CDR3 contains 17 residues. In DNA, the CDR3 is TGTGCCAGTAGCGAACAGGGAGGGGGGTTCAGCACAGATACGCAGTATTTT. The encoded protein is CASSEQGGGFSTDTQYF.

The rearrangement joins TRBV27 to TRBJ1-6; a weak D match, TRBD1 (6 bases). This CDR3 region has 16 residues. V shed 3 bases and J shed 2 bases, with 11 bases lying between them. From germline, CDR1 is MNHEY and CDR2 SMNVEV (reference sequence). In DNA, the CDR3 is TGTGCCAGCAGTTTCGGGGGGCACACCTATAATTCACCCCTCCACTTT. Encoded protein: CASSFGGHTYNSPLHF.

The gene calls are TRBV15 and TRBJ2-7, with 10 positions matching TRBD2. The ends lost 1 base at V and 2 bases at J; junction bases unmatched: 8. The CDR3 spans 17 residues. Looked up from germline, CDR1 is LNHNV and CDR2 is YYDKDF (reference sequence). Written as DNA, the CDR3 is TGTGCCACCAGCAGAGCGACGAAGCGGGAGGGGGCCTACGAGCAGTACTTC. Its protein is CATSRATKREGAYEQYF.

CDR3 nucleotides: TGTGCCAGCAGCTTCAGGGTATCCAAAAACATTCAGTACTTC. Its protein is CASSFRVSKNIQYF. J is TRBJ2-4 and V is TRBV5-5; TRBD1 might be the D (5 bases). Germline V gene data show CDR1 as SGHKS and CDR2 as YYEKEE (reference sequence). Trimming removed 2 bases at V and 2 bases at J, with 8 bases between. This CDR3 is 14 amino acids long.

The genes are TRBV5-6 and TRBJ2-3; the D gene is possibly TRBD2 (5 bases). Trimming left V 4 bases short and J 2 bases short, with 11 bases between. The CDR3 runs to 14 residues. CDR1 is SGHDT, CDR2 YYEEEE, per germline. CDR3 sequence (DNA): TGTGCCAGCAGCAACGGACTGGACACAGATACGCAGTATTTT. This codes for CASSNGLDTDTQYF. Complete variable domain (other parts from reference TRBV5-6 and TRBJ2-3): DAGVTQSPTHLIKTRGQQVTLRCSPKSGHDTVSWYQQALGQGPQFIFQYYEEEERQRGNFPDRFSGHQFPNYSSELNVNALLLGDSALYLCASSNGLDTDTQYFGPGTRLTVL.